This T cell receptor (beta chain) is drawn from a study of T-cell memory formation after mild COVID-19 (dated by TCRdb to the early 2020s). Regarding the complete study: TCR sequence clusters from the two donors were largely donor specific. Two young, previously healthy adult volunteers, one female and one male, were included in the cohort. T-cell clones expanding and contracting after mild COVID-19 in two donors were tracked by longitudinal TCRalpha and TCRbeta repertoire sequencing. Results the study describes overall, beyond this receptor: Clones that contracted from day 15 to 85 showed balanced CD4/CD8 phenotypes, whereas a second wave of clones that expanded from day 15 to 37 leaned towards CD4+. SARS-CoV-2 specificity was not confirmed for the second-wave clones peaking on day 37. Contracting CD4+ clones appeared mostly in the CM and EM memory subsets, whereas CD8+ clones were enriched in EMRA. The detection of some responding clones in pre-infection memory suggests that pre-existing cross-reactive memory T cells joined the SARS-CoV-2 response. Only two mild cases were covered in the study, and larger cohorts including severe cases with pre-infection samples were considered necessary.

Note on this clonotype: What this receptor recognizes is not known. Base qualities are missing; no much larger clone stands one base away.

Ficoll-Paque density gradient centrifugation was the method used to isolate PBMCs. The sequencing machine was an Illumina NovaSeq 6000. Using 5'RACE with constant-segment primers, TCRalpha and TCRbeta cDNA libraries were constructed, with sample barcodes and unique molecular identifiers added in the process. RNA was extracted from every sample with Trizol reagent. The libraries were amplified in two PCR steps, and the second step added a second sample barcode and Illumina TruSeq adapters. Sequencing of the libraries was done on an Illumina NovaSeq, producing 2 x 150 bp paired-end reads. As for the original processing: The reads were demultiplexed and collapsed into UMI-guided consensus sequences using migec v1.2.7. Using mixcr v2.1.11, UMI consensuses were aligned to TRA and TRB V and J templates and then assembled into clonotypes. Expanded or contracted clonotypes were those called significant by both edgeR and NoisET, with noise models trained on biological replicates. For edgeR calls, a false discovery rate-adjusted p below 0.01 and a log2 fold-change threshold of 1 were applied. PCA with hierarchical clustering of max-normalized trajectories of the 1000 most abundant clonotypes was used as exploratory dynamics analysis. Separately sequenced CD4+ and CD8+ repertoires were used to assign the CD4 or CD8 phenotype of responding clones. Using fastp at Q25 and MiXCR, TCRdb reprocessed the public reads and kept productive beta chains. Rows are unified per CDR3 protein, each entry keeping the most common DNA and genes. The V and J calls, along with clone size, are taken from TCRdb and not from the paper's own processing. This sample has about 560,000 distinct CDR3 sequences in its table, and 17% of those were observed once. The leading ten clones occupy 8.1% of the sample.

The germline V gene (reference sequence) sets CDR1 to GTSNPN and CDR2 to SVGIG. Compared with germline, V lacks 7 bases and J lacks 9 bases; bases without a gene match: 16. The CDR3 goes from the cysteine to the phenylalanine over 15 residues. Just CDR3 DNA is preserved here, 45 bases in frame from base 1. Sequencing input: PBMCs or a T cell subset sorted from them (not recorded which). The chain joins TRBV30 to TRBJ2-1, with 9 junctional bases fitting TRBD1. The receptor was derived from an adult woman who had mild COVID-19 (a few samples of this study predate the infection). The sample titles of this study are shuffled in the database, so cell type and time point are left out; the donor was told from shared clones. The CDR3 sequence is CASAGGGQGLGEQFF. The nucleotide sequence reads as follows: TGTGCCTCAGCGGGCGGGGGACAGGGCTTAGGTGAGCAGTTCTTC.